What follows are 30 T cell receptor beta chains derived from one specimen sequenced in a study of blood T cell repertoires in COVID-19. The table came from immunoSEQ multiplex PCR; TCRdb's copy has only in-frame clones and leaves some out. Of about 210,000 clones in the sample, around 87% are singletons; the top ten hold approximately 7.2%. What was sequenced was PBMCs or T cells enriched from blood (not recorded which). All receptors come from a man younger than 45 in a cohort exposed to, infected with or recovered from COVID-19 (not recorded which).

The V and J genes are TRBV6-5 and TRBJ2-1, with a tentative D call TRBD2 (5 bases). Germline V gives CDR1 MNHEY, CDR2 SVGAGI. This CDR3 spans 15 amino acids. V lost 2 bases, J lost 9 bases, and 17 bases lay in between. Here the CDR3 reads CASSYEGTIYSEQFF. The CDR3 nucleotides read TGTGCCAGCAGTTACGAGGGTACCATTTATTCTGAGCAGTTCTTC.

The chain joins TRBV24-1 to TRBJ2-3, with 7 bases that match TRBD2. This CDR3 comprises 17 residues. The V gene end was trimmed by 2 bases and the J gene end by 2 bases; junction bases not matched to a gene: 9. CDR1 and CDR2 (germline): KGHDR, SFDVKD. CDR3 nucleotides: TGTGCCACCAGTGATTCGGGAGGCGGTGGGAACACAGATACGCAGTATTTT. Its translation is CATSDSGGGGNTDTQYF.

The chain couples TRBV28 to TRBJ2-7, with 7 bases matching TRBD2. The J segment lost 3 bases and the V segment lost 6 bases, leaving 11 bases of the junction unmatched. CDR3 length: 15 residues. Germline V gene sequence: CDR1 MDHEN, CDR2 SYDVKM. For the CDR3, the DNA is TGTGCCAGCAGACGAGCTGGGACTACTTTCTACGAGCAGTACTTC. This translates into CASRRAGTTFYEQYF.

The rearrangement joins TRBV27 to TRBJ1-4, with D uncertain. Per the germline V gene, CDR1 is MNHEY and CDR2 is SMNVEV (reference sequence). Between the trimmed V and J ends, which lost 4 bases and 1 base, there was a span of 16 bases. The CDR3 runs to 17 residues. In DNA form, the CDR3 reads TGTGCCAGCAGTTCCCGCCGGGATAGTAGAACTAATGAAAAACTGTTTTTT. Translated: CASSSRRDSRTNEKLFF.

The V gene is TRBV28, the J gene TRBJ1-6; tentative D call: TRBD1 (5 bases). Per the germline V gene, CDR1 is MDHEN and CDR2 is SYDVKM. V was trimmed by 7 bases and J by 7 bases, leaving 14 bases between them. This CDR3 is 14 amino acids long. The CDR3 DNA follows: TGTGCCAGCAACAAGGGCAGGGCAAATTCACCCCTCCACTTT. Its translation: CASNKGRANSPLHF.

There are a few counts of this clone. V and J are TRBV7-9 and TRBJ1-5; tentatively, D is TRBD1 (5 bases). Germline loops: CDR1 SEHNR, CDR2 FQNEAQ (reference sequence). The CDR3 contains 15 residues. Trimming pared 0 bases from V and 0 bases from J, leaving 6 bases between. The CDR3 DNA reads as TGTGCCAGCAGCTTAGCAGGGGATAGCAATCAGCCCCAGCATTTT. Translated, it gives CASSLAGDSNQPQHF. Filled out from reference TRBV7-9 and TRBJ1-5, the complete variable domain reads DTGVSQNPRHKITKRGQNVTFRCDPISEHNRLYWYRQTLGQGPEFLTYFQNEAQLEKSRLLSDRFSAERPKGSFSTLEIQRTEQGDSAMYLCASSLAGDSNQPQHFGDGTRLSIL.

The chain employs TRBV2 and TRBJ1-1; TRBD1 might be the D (6 bases). The CDR3 covers 14 residues. The germline CDR1 and CDR2 sequences are SNHLY and FYNNEI. The V gene lost 4 bases and the J gene lost 3 bases, with 12 bases spanning the gap. The CDR3 is CASSASGVDTEAFF. CDR3 coding DNA: TGTGCCAGCAGTGCATCAGGGGTGGACACTGAAGCTTTCTTT. The complete variable domain, with remaining parts taken from reference TRBV2 and TRBJ1-1, reads EPEVTQTPSHQVTQMGQEVILRCVPISNHLYFYWYRQILGQKVEFLVSFYNNEISEKSEIFDDQFSVERPDGSNFTLKIRSTKLEDSAMYFCASSASGVDTEAFFGQGTRLTVV.

The gene calls are TRBV2 and TRBJ1-2; D is uncertain. The V gene lost 6 bases and the J gene lost 4 bases, with 12 bases spanning the gap. The CDR3 sequence is 13 residues long. Germline V gene lookup returns CDR1 SNHLY and CDR2 FYNNEI. DNA for the CDR3: TGTGCCAGCAGGTGGTCTATCCTCTATGGCTACACCTTC. This gives the protein CASRWSILYGYTF.

The chain has TRBV9 and TRBJ1-5; possibly TRBD1 for D (5 bases). With 4 bases removed from V and 0 bases from J, the gap between germline ends came to 23 bases. From germline, CDR1 is SGDLS and CDR2 YYNGEE. The CDR3 has 19 residues. The chain's CDR3 is CASSTGHATSSFSNQPQHF. The CDR3 nucleotides read TGTGCCAGCAGCACCGGACACGCGACATCTTCTTTTAGCAATCAGCCCCAGCATTTT.

The CDR3 here is CATSDSRTGQPQHF. CDR3 in DNA: TGTGCCACCAGTGATTCTCGGACTGGACAGCCCCAGCATTTT. The V and J genes are TRBV24-1 and TRBJ1-5; no clear D gene. Deletions cut 2 bases from V and 7 bases from J, with 11 bases between. The CDR3 spans 14 residues. Per germline, CDR1 KGHDR and CDR2 SFDVKD.

Concerning this clone: Other DNA sequences from this sample encode an identical CDR3 as well. V usage is TRBV20-1 and J usage is TRBJ2-7; possible D gene TRBD2, 6 bases. This CDR3 is 11 amino acids long. CDR1 and CDR2 from the germline V gene are DFQATT and SNEGSKA (reference sequence). V lost 3 bases, J lost 3 bases, and 6 bases lay in between. DNA for the CDR3: TGCAGTGCTAGGGAGGGCTACGAGCAGTACTTC. Translating it yields CSAREGYEQYF.

The chain combines TRBV11-2 with TRBJ1-6, with 9 positions matching TRBD1. The CDR3 extends over 14 amino acids. Per the germline V gene, CDR1 is SGHAT and CDR2 is FQNNGV. V lost 5 bases to trimming and J lost 7 bases; unmatched junction nucleotides: 3. The CDR3 loop is CASSPGTGNSPLHF. In DNA form, the CDR3 reads TGTGCCAGCAGCCCAGGGACAGGGAATTCACCCCTCCACTTT.

V usage is TRBV27 and J usage is TRBJ2-5, with D uncertain. Germline CDR1 and CDR2: MNHEY and SMNVEV (reference sequence). Trimming left V 2 bases short and J 4 bases short, with 5 bases between. This CDR3 has 12 amino acids. CDR3 region: CASSLRRETQYF. In DNA, the CDR3 is TGTGCCAGCAGTTTACGTCGAGAGACCCAGTACTTC.

This clone was seen once. V gene TRBV15 combines with J gene TRBJ1-6; D call uncertain. Trimming took off 1 base at V and 7 bases at J, with 8 bases between the two ends. CDR1 and CDR2 (germline): LNHNV, YYDKDF (reference sequence). The length of the CDR3 is 14 residues. CDR3 coding DNA: TGTGCCACCAGCAGAGTGGACTTAAATTCACCCCTCCACTTT. This sequence encodes CATSRVDLNSPLHF.

The rearrangement joins TRBV2 to TRBJ1-2, with 8 bases matching TRBD1. CDR1 is SNHLY, CDR2 FYNNEI, per germline. Trimming at V came to 5 bases and at J to 4 bases, leaving 6 bases not matched to a gene. The CDR3 has 14 amino acids. CDR3 in amino acids: CASSSQGDSYGYTF. The CDR3, as DNA: TGTGCCAGCAGTTCACAGGGGGACAGCTATGGCTACACCTTC.

The V gene is TRBV4-3, the J gene TRBJ2-7; the D is unclear. Trimming pared 0 bases from V and 3 bases from J, leaving 12 bases between. Germline CDR1 is LGHNA and CDR2 is YSLEER. CDR3 length: 15 amino acids. In nucleotides, the CDR3 is TGCGCCAGCAGCCAAGATCAGGCCACTTACTACGAGCAGTACTTC. It encodes CASSQDQATYYEQYF.

A single count supports this clone. This CDR3 is also generated by other DNA sequences in the sample. This chain links TRBV19 with TRBJ2-3; D is possibly TRBD2 (5 bases). The germline CDR1 and CDR2 sequences are LNHDA and SQIVND (reference sequence). V was trimmed by 3 bases and J by 5 bases, leaving 18 bases between them. The CDR3 totals 16 residues. In DNA form, the CDR3 reads TGTGCCAGTAGTATCGGTCGGCGAGGGAGAGGAGATACGCAGTATTTT. This sequence encodes CASSIGRRGRGDTQYF.

The V gene is TRBV6-5, the J gene TRBJ2-3, with 7 bases that match TRBD1. This CDR3 region has 14 residues. The germline V gene has CDR1 MNHEY and CDR2 SVGAGI. V gave up 5 bases and J gave up 5 bases; unmatched junction bases: 7. CDR3 amino acids: CASSQRQGQDTQYF. CDR3 coding DNA: TGTGCCAGCAGTCAACGACAGGGCCAAGATACGCAGTATTTT.

This sequence joins TRBV28 and TRBJ1-2; D ambiguous. The CDR3 sequence is 12 residues long. Trimming pared 6 bases from V and 4 bases from J, leaving 9 bases between. CDR1 and CDR2 (germline): MDHEN, SYDVKM. The CDR3 DNA reads as TGTGCCAGCAGCCGGGGAGCCTATGGCTACACCTTC. It encodes CASSRGAYGYTF.

This clone was counted once. Other DNA sequences in the sample encode the same CDR3. CDR3 sequence: CASSRGTASTDTQYF. As DNA, the CDR3 is TGTGCCAGCAGCCGAGGGACAGCTAGCACAGATACGCAGTATTTT. The V gene is TRBV7-9, the J gene TRBJ2-3, with 7 bases identical to TRBD1. CDR1 and CDR2 from the germline V gene are SEHNR and FQNEAQ (reference sequence). The CDR3 loop spans 15 amino acids. Trimming took 5 bases from V and 0 from J; bases not matched to a gene: 5.

The chain carries TRBV28 and TRBJ2-5, with D tentatively TRBD1 (5 bases). Looked up from germline, CDR1 is MDHEN and CDR2 is SYDVKM. Trimming left V 8 bases short and J 5 bases short, with 18 bases between. The length of the CDR3 is 14 residues. Here the CDR3 DNA reads TGTGCCAGCCGATCGTGGAAGGGGTCGGAGACCCAGTACTTC. Translating it yields CASRSWKGSETQYF. Supplemented by reference TRBV28 and TRBJ2-5, the full variable domain reads DVKVTQSSRYLVKRTGEKVFLECVQDMDHENMFWYRQDPGLGLRLIYFSYDVKMKEKGDIPEGYSVSREKKERFSLILESASTNQTSMYLCASRSWKGSETQYFGPGTRLLVL.

This clone has only a few counts. V usage is TRBV2 and J usage is TRBJ2-2; 11 bases agree with TRBD2. Germline V lookup: CDR1 SNHLY, CDR2 FYNNEI. V was pared by 6 bases and J by 4 bases, with 4 bases of the junction left unmatched. This CDR3 is built from 15 residues. CDR3 DNA: TGTGCCAGCAGCGTTACTAGCGGGGGCACCGGGGAGCTGTTTTTT. This encodes CASSVTSGGTGELFF.

The chain links TRBV29-1 to TRBJ2-7; 14 bases match TRBD2. V trimming: 7 bases; J trimming: 2 bases; junction bases outside the gene matches: 13. This CDR3 has 17 amino acids. Germline CDR1 SQVTM, CDR2 ANQGSEA. The CDR3 region is CSALGLAGVRATYEQYF. The CDR3 DNA sequence: TGCAGCGCCCTGGGACTAGCGGGAGTAAGGGCTACCTACGAGCAGTACTTC.

DNA of the CDR3: TGTGCCAGCAGCGTAGGGCGGCTAGCGGGAGTAAATGAGCAGTTCTTC. It translates to CASSVGRLAGVNEQFF. This chain uses TRBV9 with TRBJ2-1, with 10 bases fitting TRBD2. Germline V lookup: CDR1 SGDLS, CDR2 YYNGEE. CDR3 length: 16 residues. Trimming took 0 bases from V and 7 from J; bases not matched to a gene: 7.

The chain recombines TRBV5-6 with TRBJ1-2; TRBD1 is a possible D gene (6 bases). Germline-derived CDR1 and CDR2 are SGHDT and YYEEEE. The CDR3 is 17 residues long. The V end was cut by 4 bases, the J end by 8 bases, with 27 bases between. CDR3 region: CASSPIGGAGSRGGYTF. As DNA, the CDR3 is TGTGCCAGCAGCCCTATCGGGGGGGCCGGCTCGAGAGGCGGCTACACCTTC.

This rearrangement joins TRBV5-4 to TRBJ2-1, with TRBD2 matching over 13 bases. Trimming removed 2 bases from V and 6 bases from J; junction bases left unmatched: 8. The CDR3 totals 17 residues. Germline lookup yields CDR1 SGHNT and CDR2 YYREEE (reference sequence). CDR3 residues: CASSFHPGLAGINEQFF. In DNA, the CDR3 is TGTGCCAGCAGCTTCCACCCGGGACTAGCGGGAATCAATGAGCAGTTCTTC.

V and J are TRBV27 and TRBJ1-5, with a tentative D call TRBD1 (5 bases). The CDR3 spans 13 residues. Germline V gene sequence: CDR1 MNHEY, CDR2 SMNVEV (reference sequence). V gave up 4 bases and J gave up 5 bases, with 9 bases separating them. The CDR3 protein is CASSWGRDQPQHF. For the CDR3, the DNA is TGTGCCAGCAGTTGGGGCAGGGATCAGCCCCAGCATTTT.

The V gene is TRBV28, the J gene TRBJ1-5; D not certain. This CDR3 has 12 amino acids. V was cut by 7 bases and J by 2 bases, with 6 bases left in between. Germline lookup yields CDR1 MDHEN and CDR2 SYDVKM. CDR3 nucleotide sequence: TGTGCCAGCACGGGTGGCAATCAGCCCCAGCATTTT. This encodes CASTGGNQPQHF. The whole variable domain, filled in from reference TRBV28 and TRBJ1-5, reads DVKVTQSSRYLVKRTGEKVFLECVQDMDHENMFWYRQDPGLGLRLIYFSYDVKMKEKGDIPEGYSVSREKKERFSLILESASTNQTSMYLCASTGGNQPQHFGDGTRLSIL.

The CDR3 DNA sequence: TGTGCCATCAGTGGGGACAGGAGCTCCTACGAGCAGTACTTC. It codes for CAISGDRSSYEQYF. V is TRBV10-3 and J is TRBJ2-7; 8 bases line up with TRBD1. CDR3 length: 14 residues. J gave up 0 bases and V 4 bases, and 2 bases lay outside the gene matches. Germline V lookup: CDR1 ENHRY, CDR2 SYGVKD.

CDR3: CASSYPTGSTLYSNQPQHF. In DNA, the CDR3 is TGTGCCAGCAGTTACCCGACAGGGTCCACGTTATATAGCAATCAGCCCCAGCATTTT. The rearrangement uses TRBV6-2 or TRBV6-3 and TRBJ1-5; 7 nucleotides line up with TRBD1. CDR1 is MNHEY and CDR2 is SVGEGT in the germline V gene. There are 19 residues in the CDR3. Trimming removed 2 bases from V and 0 bases from J; junction bases left unmatched: 13.